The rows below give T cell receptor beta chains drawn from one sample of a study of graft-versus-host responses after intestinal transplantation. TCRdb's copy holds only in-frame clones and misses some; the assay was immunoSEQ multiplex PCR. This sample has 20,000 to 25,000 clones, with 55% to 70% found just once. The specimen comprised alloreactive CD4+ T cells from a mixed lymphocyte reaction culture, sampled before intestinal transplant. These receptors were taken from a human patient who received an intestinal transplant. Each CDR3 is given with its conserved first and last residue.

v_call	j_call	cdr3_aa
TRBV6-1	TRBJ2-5	CASSESLGGGTTQYF
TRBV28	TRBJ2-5	CASSSSTSGRADEETQYF
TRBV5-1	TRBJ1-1	CASSLTGFTEAFF
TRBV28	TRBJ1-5	CASSLLGQGASQPQHF
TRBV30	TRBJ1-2	CAWNSGVGGYGYTF
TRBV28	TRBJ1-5	CASSSIPGRVSNQPQHF
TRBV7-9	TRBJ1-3	CASSETGWGNTIYF
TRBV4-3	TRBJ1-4	CASRAGTGYEKLFF
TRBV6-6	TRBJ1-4	CASSYRGQGAGKLFF
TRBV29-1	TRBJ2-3	CSVESSSTDTQYF
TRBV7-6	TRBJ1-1	CASSPIFDRASTEAFF
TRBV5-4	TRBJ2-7	CASSLEGLSYEQYF
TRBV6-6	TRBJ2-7	CASSQVYEQYF
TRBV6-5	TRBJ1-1	CASSQHRGRDTEAFF
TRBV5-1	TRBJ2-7	CASSLGGDRGYEQYF
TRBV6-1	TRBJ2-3	CASSAQGTDTQYF
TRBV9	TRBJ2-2	CASSATGWNTGELFF
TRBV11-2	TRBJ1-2	CASSLDPGNGYTF
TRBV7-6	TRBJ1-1	CASSPLNRGLMNTEAFF
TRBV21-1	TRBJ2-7	CASTLPGLPPYEQYF
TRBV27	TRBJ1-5	CASSLAQGYQPQHF
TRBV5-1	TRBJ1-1	CASSSTRTGVTEAFF
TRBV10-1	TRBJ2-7	CASSSGTATYEQYF
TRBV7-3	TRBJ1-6	CASSGTVNSPLHF
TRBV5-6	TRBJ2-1	CASSLTLVRDYRNEQFF
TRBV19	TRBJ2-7	CATFPPSGYYEQYF
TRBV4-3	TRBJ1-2	CASSQTGYGYTF
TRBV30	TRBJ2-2	CAWTPAGHHTGELFF
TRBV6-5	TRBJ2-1	CASSFGTNSYNEQFF
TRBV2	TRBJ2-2	CASSGPGGWTGELFF
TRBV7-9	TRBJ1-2	CASSFGQGIGYTF
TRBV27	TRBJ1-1	CASSPRGLGTEAFF
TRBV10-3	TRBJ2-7	CAIGSRDRATYEQYF
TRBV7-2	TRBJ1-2	CASSGRTGGYGYTF
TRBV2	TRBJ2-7	CASSRQGQLLDEQYF
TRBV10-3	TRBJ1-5	CAARDSNQPQHF
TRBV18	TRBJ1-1	CASSPDRGHQSEAFF
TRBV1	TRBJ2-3	CTSSQDGTSTDTQYF
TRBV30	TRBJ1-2	CAWSVKGAYGYTF
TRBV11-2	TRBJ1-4	CASSYIPGAATNEKLFF
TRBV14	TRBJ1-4	CASSQGGGTNEKLFF
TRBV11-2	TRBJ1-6	CASSLVENSPLHF
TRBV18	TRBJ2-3	CASSRMTGADTQYF
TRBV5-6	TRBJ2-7	CASSLIAGGPVYEQYF
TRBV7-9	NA	CASSLVGGQLYEQYF
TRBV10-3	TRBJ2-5	CANGPGGVETQYF
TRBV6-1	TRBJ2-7	CASERPGTGSHEQYF
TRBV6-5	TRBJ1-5	CASSSTGGVGQPQHF
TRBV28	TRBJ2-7	CASSSPRTGVVQYF
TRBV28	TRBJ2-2	CASSRAPANTGELFF
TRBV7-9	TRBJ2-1	CASSFGGSYNEQFF